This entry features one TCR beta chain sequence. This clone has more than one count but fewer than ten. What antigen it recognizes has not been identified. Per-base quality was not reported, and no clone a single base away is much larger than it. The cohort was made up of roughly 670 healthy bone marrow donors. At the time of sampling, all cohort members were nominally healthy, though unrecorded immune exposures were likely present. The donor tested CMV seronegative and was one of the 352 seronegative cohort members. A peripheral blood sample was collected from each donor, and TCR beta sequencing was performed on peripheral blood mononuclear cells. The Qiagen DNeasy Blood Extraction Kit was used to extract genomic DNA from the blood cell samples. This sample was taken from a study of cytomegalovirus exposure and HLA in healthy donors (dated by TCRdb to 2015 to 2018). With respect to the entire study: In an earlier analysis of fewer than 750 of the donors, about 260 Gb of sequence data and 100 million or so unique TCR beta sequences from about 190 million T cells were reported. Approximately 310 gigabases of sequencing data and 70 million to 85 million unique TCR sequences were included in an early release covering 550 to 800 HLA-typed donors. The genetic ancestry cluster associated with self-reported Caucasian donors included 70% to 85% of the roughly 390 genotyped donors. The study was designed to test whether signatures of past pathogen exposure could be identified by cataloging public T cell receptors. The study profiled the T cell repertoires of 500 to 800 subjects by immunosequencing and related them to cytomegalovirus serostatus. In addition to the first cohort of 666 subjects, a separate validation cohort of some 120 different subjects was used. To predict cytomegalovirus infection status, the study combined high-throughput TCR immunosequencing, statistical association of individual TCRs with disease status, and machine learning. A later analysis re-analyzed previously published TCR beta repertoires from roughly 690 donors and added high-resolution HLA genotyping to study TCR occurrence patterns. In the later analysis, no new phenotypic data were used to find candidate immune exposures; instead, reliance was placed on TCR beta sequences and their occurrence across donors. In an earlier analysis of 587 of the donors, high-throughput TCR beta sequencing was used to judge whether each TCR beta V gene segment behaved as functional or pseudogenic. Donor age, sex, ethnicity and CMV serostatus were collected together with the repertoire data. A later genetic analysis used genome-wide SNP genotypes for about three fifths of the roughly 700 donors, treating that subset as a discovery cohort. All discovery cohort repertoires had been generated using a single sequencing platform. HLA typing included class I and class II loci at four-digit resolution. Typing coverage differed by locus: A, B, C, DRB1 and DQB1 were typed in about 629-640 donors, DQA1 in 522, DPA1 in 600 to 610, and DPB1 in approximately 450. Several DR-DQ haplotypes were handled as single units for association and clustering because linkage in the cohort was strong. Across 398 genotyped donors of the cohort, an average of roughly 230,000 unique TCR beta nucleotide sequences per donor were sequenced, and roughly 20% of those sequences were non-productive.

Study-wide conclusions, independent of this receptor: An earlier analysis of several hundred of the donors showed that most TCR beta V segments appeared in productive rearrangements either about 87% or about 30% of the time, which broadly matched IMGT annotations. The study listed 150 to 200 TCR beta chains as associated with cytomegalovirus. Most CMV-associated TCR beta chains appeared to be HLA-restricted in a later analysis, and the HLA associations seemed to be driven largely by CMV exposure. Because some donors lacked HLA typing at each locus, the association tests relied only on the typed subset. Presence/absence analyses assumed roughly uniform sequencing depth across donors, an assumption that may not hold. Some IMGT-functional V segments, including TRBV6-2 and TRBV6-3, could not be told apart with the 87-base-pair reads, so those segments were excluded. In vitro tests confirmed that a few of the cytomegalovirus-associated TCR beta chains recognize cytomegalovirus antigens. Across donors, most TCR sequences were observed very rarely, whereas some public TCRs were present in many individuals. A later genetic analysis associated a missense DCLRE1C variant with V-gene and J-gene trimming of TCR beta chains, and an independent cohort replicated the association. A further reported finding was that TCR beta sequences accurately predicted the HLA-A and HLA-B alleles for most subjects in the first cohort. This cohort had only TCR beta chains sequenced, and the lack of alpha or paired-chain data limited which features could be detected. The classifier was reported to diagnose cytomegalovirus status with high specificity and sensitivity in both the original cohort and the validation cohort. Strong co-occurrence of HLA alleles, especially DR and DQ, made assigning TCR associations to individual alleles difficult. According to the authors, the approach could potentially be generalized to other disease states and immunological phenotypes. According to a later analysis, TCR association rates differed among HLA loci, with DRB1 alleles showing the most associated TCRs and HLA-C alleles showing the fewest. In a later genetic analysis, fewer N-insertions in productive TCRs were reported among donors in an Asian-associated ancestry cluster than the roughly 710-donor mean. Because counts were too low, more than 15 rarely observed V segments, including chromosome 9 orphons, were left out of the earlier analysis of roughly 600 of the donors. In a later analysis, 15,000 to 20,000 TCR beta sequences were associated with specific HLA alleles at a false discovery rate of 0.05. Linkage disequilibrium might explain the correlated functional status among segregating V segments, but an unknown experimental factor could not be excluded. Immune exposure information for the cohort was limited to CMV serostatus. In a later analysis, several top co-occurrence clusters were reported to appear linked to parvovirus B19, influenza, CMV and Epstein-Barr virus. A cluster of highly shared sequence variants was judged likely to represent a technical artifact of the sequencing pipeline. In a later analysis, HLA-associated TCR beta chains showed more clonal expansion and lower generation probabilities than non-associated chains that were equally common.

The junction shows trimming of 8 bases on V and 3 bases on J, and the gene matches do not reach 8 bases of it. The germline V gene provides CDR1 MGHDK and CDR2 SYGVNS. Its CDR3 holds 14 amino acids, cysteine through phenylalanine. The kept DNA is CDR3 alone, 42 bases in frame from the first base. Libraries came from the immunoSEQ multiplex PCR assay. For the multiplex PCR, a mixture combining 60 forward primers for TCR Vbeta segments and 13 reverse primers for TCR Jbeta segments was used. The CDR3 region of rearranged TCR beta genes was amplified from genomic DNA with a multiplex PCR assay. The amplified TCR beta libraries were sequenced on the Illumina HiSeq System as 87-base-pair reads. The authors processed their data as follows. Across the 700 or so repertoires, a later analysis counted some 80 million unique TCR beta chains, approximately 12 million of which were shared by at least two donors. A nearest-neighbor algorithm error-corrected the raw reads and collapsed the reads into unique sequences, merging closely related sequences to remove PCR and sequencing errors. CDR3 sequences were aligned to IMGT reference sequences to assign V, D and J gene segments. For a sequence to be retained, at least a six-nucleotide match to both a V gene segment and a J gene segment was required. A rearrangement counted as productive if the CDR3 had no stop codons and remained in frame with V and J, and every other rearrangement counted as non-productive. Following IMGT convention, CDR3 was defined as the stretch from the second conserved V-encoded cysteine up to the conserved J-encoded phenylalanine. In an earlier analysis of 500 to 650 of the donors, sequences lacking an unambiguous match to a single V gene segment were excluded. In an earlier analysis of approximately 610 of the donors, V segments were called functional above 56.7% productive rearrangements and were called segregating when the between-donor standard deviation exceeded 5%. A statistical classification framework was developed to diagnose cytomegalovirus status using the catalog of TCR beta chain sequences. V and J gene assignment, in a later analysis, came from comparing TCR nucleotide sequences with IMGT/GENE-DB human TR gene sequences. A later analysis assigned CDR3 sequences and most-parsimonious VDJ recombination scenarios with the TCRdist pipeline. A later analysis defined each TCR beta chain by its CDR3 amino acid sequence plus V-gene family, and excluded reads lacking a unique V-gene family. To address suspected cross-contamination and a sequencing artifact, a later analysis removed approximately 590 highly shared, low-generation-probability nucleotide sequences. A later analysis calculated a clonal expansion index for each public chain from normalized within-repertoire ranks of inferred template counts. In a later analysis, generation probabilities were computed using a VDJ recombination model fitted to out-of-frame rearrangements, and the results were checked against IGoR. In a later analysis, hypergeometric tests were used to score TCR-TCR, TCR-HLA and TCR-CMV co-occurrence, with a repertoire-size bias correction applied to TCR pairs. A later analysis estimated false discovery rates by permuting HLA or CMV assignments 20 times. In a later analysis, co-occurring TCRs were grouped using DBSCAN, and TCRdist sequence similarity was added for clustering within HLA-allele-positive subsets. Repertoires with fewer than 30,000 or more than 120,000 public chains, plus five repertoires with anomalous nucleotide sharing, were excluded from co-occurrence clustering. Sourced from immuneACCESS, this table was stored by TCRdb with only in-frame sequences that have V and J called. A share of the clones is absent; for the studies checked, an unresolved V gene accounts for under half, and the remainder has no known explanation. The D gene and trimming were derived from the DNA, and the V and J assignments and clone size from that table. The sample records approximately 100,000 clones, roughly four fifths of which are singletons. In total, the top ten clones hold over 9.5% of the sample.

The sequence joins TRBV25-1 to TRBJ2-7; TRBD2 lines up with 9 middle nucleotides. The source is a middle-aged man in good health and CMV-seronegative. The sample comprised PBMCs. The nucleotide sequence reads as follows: TGTGCCAGCTCAAGGGGTAGCGGGGGCTACGAGCAGTACTTC. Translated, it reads CASSRGSGGYEQYF.